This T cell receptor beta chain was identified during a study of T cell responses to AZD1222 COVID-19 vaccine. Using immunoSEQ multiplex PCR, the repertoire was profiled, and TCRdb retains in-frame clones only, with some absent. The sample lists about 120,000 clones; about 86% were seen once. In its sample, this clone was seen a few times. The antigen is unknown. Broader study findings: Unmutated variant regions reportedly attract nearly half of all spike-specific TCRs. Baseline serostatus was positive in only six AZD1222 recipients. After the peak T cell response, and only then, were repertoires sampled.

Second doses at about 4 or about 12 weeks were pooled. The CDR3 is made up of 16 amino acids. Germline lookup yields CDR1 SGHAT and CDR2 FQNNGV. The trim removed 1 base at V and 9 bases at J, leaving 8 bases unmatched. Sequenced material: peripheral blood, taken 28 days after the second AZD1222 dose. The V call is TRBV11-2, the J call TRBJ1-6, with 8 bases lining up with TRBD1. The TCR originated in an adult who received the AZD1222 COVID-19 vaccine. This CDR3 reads CASSLVTGGVSSPLHF. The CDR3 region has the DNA TGTGCCAGCAGCTTAGTTACAGGGGGGGTCAGTTCACCCCTCCACTTT.